The clone carrying this T cell receptor (beta chain) has only a few counts. This specimen comes from a study of T-cell reconstitution after alpha-beta-depleted transplantation in children. CDR1 is SQVTM, CDR2 ANQGSEA, per germline. The V end lost 3 bases, the J end lost 4 bases, and 9 bases lay between the germline ends. The CDR3 covers 12 residues. Unique molecular identifiers were used in preparing the TCRbeta library. TCRdb fed the PCR reads into MiXCR, producing one record per CDR3 protein. The sample shows more than 500,000 distinct CDR3 sequences, 10% to 12% of them seen only once. The chain couples TRBV29-1 to TRBJ1-1, with a weak D call TRBD1 (5 bases). This TCR was recovered from a female patient between 2 and 15 years old who had a stem cell transplant for aplastic anemia, so the T cells may come from the graft donor. The sample here was PBMCs, mostly from graft donor cells, taken 180 days after TCRalphabeta/CD19-depleted stem cell transplant. The DNA for the CDR3 is TGCAGCGTTGACAGGGTTACCACTGAAGCTTTCTTT. It is translated as CSVDRVTTEAFF.